Listed below are T cell receptor beta chains from one sample, sequenced in a study of T cell responses to AZD1222 COVID-19 vaccine. Clones were sequenced by immunoSEQ multiplex PCR, and TCRdb holds only the in-frame ones, with some missing. The sample carries roughly 140,000 clones, around nine tenths recorded once. The sequenced sample was peripheral blood, obtained on day 0 of AZD1222 vaccination. All receptors derive from an adult in good health. The CDR3 runs from the conserved cysteine through the conserved F or W. Each record gives: D gene, CDR3 length, V gene, J gene, CDR3 DNA, CDR3 protein. A D gene is named only where the DNA matches it firmly.

>NA|15|TRBV9|TRBJ1-3
TGTGCCAGCAGCGGACTAGGGGTAACTGGAAACACCATATATTTT
CASSGLGVTGNTIYF
>TRBD1|14|TRBV11-1|TRBJ2-7
TGTGCCAGCAGCTTAGGAGGGGGCTGGAACGAGCAGTACTTC
CASSLGGGWNEQYF
>NA|14|TRBV6-1|TRBJ1-2
TGTGCCAGCAGTGAAGGTCCGGGAGACTATGGCTACACCTTC
CASSEGPGDYGYTF
>NA|14|TRBV6-2/TRBV6-3|TRBJ1-1
TGTGCCAGCAGTTACTCGGCAGGGAACACTGAAGCTTTCTTT
CASSYSAGNTEAFF
>NA|11|TRBV14|TRBJ1-4
TGTGCCAGCAGCCAGAGGGAAAAACTGTTTTTT
CASSQREKLFF
>NA|15|TRBV6-5|TRBJ1-1
TGTGCCAGCAGTCGAATAGGACATTTGAACACTGAAGCTTTCTTT
CASSRIGHLNTEAFF
>NA|15|TRBV5-4|TRBJ1-2
TGTGCCAGCAGCTCCATGGGGACGGGTCCCTATGGCTACACCTTC
CASSSMGTGPYGYTF
>TRBD2|16|TRBV3-1/TRBV3-2|TRBJ2-5
TGTGCCAGCAGCCAACGGTTACTAGCGGGAGGAGAGACCCAGTACTTC
CASSQRLLAGGETQYF
>NA|13|TRBV3-1/TRBV3-2|TRBJ1-2
TGTGCCAGCAGCCACGGCCTCACGGGTGGCTACACCTTC
CASSHGLTGGYTF
>TRBD1|14|TRBV19|TRBJ1-2
TGTGCCAGTAGTACGAGGACAGGGAGATATGGCTACACCTTC
CASSTRTGRYGYTF
>NA|11|TRBV20-1|TRBJ2-1
TGCAGTGCTAGGGGTCCGCTAGGAAAGATCTTC
CSARGPLGKIF
>NA|9|TRBV21-1|TRBJ2-5
TGTGCCAGCAGCAATGCCCAGTACTTC
CASSNAQYF
>NA|14|TRBV5-6|TRBJ2-1
TGTGCCAGCAGCTTGGGCCTAGCTAGGAATGAGCAGTTCTTC
CASSLGLARNEQFF
>NA|15|TRBV15|TRBJ1-4
TGTGCCACCAGCAGAGAGGGGCGCGGTTTTGAAAAACTGTTTTTT
CATSREGRGFEKLFF
>NA|13|TRBV10-3|TRBJ1-2
TGTGCCTGTGAAGGGGGGGGTTTGTACGGCTACACCTTC
CACEGGGLYGYTF